These T cell receptor beta chains were read from a single sample in a study of T-cell reconstitution after alpha-beta-depleted transplantation in children. TCRdb itself ran the PCR reads through MiXCR, one entry per CDR3 protein. The repertoire holds 200,000 to 300,000 distinct CDR3 sequences, roughly 7.7% seen once, with roughly 5.8% in the top ten. Sample: PBMCs, mostly from graft donor cells, taken 180 days after TCRalphabeta/CD19-depleted stem cell transplant. The receptors come from a male patient aged 10 to 17 who had a stem cell transplant for acute lymphoblastic leukemia, so the T cells may come from the graft donor. Each CDR3 is given with its conserved first and last residue. The order of the fields is CDR3 protein, V gene.

CASREGYSEAFF,TRBV6-2/TRBV6-3
CSAGGSAPPYEQYF,TRBV20-1
CASSLRLAGVGDEQFF,TRBV7-8
CASSLALKDTQYF,TRBV7-9
CASSSTGWDTQYF,TRBV7-9
CASSSPTQGSEAFF,TRBV7-2
CASSPLGPGELFF,TRBV4-1
CASSWVNTGELFF,TRBV6-5
CSVEEGSRYPDTQYF,TRBV29-1
CASSYESGGMNTQYF,TRBV6-5
CSARDEAILRYGYTF,TRBV20-1
CASRLGGSSGNTIYF,TRBV25-1
CASSEFGGGALF,TRBV25-1
CASSFWDFLEGDYTEAFF,TRBV27
CASSYGGGRSNQPQHF,TRBV6-2/TRBV6-3
CAAFTGQLSYEQYF,TRBV9
CASSVGRLAGVGTGELFF,TRBV9
CASSFLTGEGPTQYF,TRBV7-2
CSARKTGGGQPQHF,TRBV20-1
CSASTLGREQYF,TRBV20-1
CASSLWRDTQYF,TRBV7-9
CASSSLPGGVVGNTIYF,TRBV9
CASSQGSIGEQFF,TRBV7-8
CASSLMGGSYNEQFF,TRBV7-2
CASRTLAASGSYNEQFF,TRBV19
CSAREVRDTIYF,TRBV20-1
CASSQARGALNIQYF,TRBV4-2
CASGSDRRDTQYF,TRBV6-1
CASSSSKQGVEKLFF,TRBV21-1
CASSLVLQGRMAKNIQYF,TRBV7-2
CASSGDRAVYGYTF,TRBV18
CASSYRDGPYEQYF,TRBV7-9
CASSLAASGVFSYEQYF,TRBV7-9
CATSDGTFNTGELFF,TRBV24-1
CASSPPLAGNNEQFF,TRBV18
CASSGGGRAYNEQFF,TRBV2
CSAQALAGGSYEQYF,TRBV20-1
CASSLQSGSTDTQYF,TRBV7-2
CASSGYGGANEKLFF,TRBV9
CAISEGGGRGNIQYF,TRBV10-3
CASRSGRDEQYF,TRBV6-5
CASSPRARNTEAFF,TRBV12-3/TRBV12-4
CASSYSGRSGSNEQFF,TRBV6-5
CSVVSGQGAQAQYF,TRBV29-1
CATESGANVLTF,TRBV19
CASSFGDYSTDTQYF,TRBV12-3/TRBV12-4
CASSQGTSPGGLFYEQYF,TRBV4-3
CASSVSSGNEQFF,TRBV19
CASSLGRSGRETQYF,TRBV18
CASARADSTDTQYF,TRBV6-1